The sequence of this TCR beta chain was determined in a study of T cells in tuberculosis. Points from the study as a whole: Using the GMM-specific repertoire gave about 90% accuracy versus roughly 74% with motifs. Smaller distances to GMM-specific TCRs suggested their expansion in active tuberculosis. Active tuberculosis patients had shorter CDR3-alpha; the beta difference was nonsignificant.

Repertoires were generated with immunoSEQ multiplex PCR, while TCRdb's copy carries only in-frame clones and drops some. The table includes about 38,000 clones, around 94% detected once. Time point described: new active TB diagnosis, blood taken before or within 7 days of starting treatment. Each patient had positive sputum smear microscopy and/or positive culture. Per the germline V gene, CDR1 is ENHRY and CDR2 is SYGVKD. The length of the CDR3 is 14 residues. The V end lost 0 bases, the J end lost 4 bases, and 8 bases lay between the germline ends. As to this clone: The antigen remains undetermined.

The source of this sequence is an adult with tuberculosis. Sequences were derived from PBMCs, sampled at tuberculosis diagnosis. The chain employs TRBV10-3 and TRBJ2-3; possibly TRBD2 for D (6 bases). DNA of the CDR3: TGTGCCATCAGTGAGTCACTAGCAGCAGATACGCAGTATTTT. Translating it yields CAISESLAADTQYF.